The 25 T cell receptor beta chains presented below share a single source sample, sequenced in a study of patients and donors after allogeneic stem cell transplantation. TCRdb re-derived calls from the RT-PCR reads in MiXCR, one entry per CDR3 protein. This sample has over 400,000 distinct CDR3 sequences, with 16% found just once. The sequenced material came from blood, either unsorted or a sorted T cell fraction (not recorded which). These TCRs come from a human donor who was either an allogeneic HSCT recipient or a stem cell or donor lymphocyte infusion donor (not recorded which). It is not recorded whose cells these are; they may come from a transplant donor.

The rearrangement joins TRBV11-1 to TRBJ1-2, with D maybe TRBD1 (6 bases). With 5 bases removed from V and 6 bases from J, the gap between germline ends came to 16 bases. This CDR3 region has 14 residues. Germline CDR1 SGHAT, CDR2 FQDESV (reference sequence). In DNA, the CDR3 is TGTGCCAGCAGCCCCCGGCAGGGGATGGATGGCTACACCTTC. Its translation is CASSPRQGMDGYTF.

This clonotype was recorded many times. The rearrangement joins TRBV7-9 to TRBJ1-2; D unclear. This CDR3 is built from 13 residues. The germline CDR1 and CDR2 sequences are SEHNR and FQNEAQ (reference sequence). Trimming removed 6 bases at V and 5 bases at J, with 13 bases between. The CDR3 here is CASSFDPLYGYTF. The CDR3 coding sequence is TGTGCCAGCAGTTTCGATCCTCTATATGGCTACACCTTC.

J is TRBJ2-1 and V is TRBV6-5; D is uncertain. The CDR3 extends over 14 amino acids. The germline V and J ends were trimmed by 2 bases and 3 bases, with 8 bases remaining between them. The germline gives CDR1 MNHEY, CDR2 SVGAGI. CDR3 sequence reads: CASSYHGIYNEQFF. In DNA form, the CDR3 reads TGTGCCAGCAGTTACCATGGGATCTACAATGAGCAGTTCTTC.

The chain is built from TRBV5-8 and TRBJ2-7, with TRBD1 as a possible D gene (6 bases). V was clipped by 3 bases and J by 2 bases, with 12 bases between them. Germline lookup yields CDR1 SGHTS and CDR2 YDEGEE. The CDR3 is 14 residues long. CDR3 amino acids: CASSWDMATYEQYF. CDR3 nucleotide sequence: TGTGCCAGCAGCTGGGACATGGCTACCTACGAGCAGTACTTC. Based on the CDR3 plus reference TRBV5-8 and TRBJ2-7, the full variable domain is EAGVTQSPTHLIKTRGQQATLRCSPISGHTSVYWYQQALGLGLQFLLWYDEGEERNRGNFPPRFSGRQFPNYSSELNVNALELEDSALYLCASSWDMATYEQYFGPGTRLTVT.

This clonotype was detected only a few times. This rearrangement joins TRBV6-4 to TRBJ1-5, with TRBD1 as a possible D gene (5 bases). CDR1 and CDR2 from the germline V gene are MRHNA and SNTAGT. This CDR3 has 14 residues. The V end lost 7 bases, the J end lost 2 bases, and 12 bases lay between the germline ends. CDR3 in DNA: TGTGCCAGCACTTCAGGGTTGGGCAATCAGCCCCAGCATTTT. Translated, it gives CASTSGLGNQPQHF.

CDR3 sequence reads: CASSPSGDHSPYNEQFF. The CDR3 coding sequence is TGTGCCAGCAGCCCCTCTGGGGACCATAGTCCCTACAATGAGCAGTTCTTC. The V gene is TRBV9, the J gene TRBJ2-1, with D possibly being TRBD1 or TRBD2 (5 bases each). CDR3 length: 17 amino acids. Trimming removed 4 bases from V and 2 bases from J, with 19 bases in between. Germline loops: CDR1 SGDLS, CDR2 YYNGEE.

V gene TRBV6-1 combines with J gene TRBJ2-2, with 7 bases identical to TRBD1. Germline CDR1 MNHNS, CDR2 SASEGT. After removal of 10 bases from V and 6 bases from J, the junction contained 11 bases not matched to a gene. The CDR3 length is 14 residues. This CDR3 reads CAIRQGRRAGELFF. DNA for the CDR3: TGTGCCATCCGACAGGGTAGAAGGGCCGGGGAGCTGTTTTTT.

The CDR3 DNA reads as TGCGCCAGCAGCCCCGGGACTAGCGCCGCCTACGAGCAGTACTTC. This sequence encodes CASSPGTSAAYEQYF. The chain is built from TRBV5-1 and TRBJ2-7; TRBD2 aligns across 10 bases. The CDR3 has 15 amino acids. Germline V gene data show CDR1 as SGHRS and CDR2 as YFSETQ. Losses at the gene ends were 4 bases for V and 2 bases for J; bases not matched to a gene: 6. Full variable domain (missing parts from reference TRBV5-1 and TRBJ2-7): KAGVTQTPRYLIKTRGQQVTLSCSPISGHRSVSWYQQTPGQGLQFLFEYFSETQRNKGNFPGRFSGRQFSNSRSEMNVSTLELGDSALYLCASSPGTSAAYEQYFGPGTRLTVT.

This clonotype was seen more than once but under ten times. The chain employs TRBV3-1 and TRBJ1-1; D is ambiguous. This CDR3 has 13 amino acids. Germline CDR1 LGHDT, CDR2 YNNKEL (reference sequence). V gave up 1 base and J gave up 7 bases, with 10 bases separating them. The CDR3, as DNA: TGTGCCAGCAGCCAAGCCAAGCGTAATGAAGCTTTCTTT. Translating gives CASSQAKRNEAFF. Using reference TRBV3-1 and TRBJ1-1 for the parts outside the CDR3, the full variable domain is DTAVSQTPKYLVTQMGNDKSIKCEQNLGHDTMYWYKQDSKKFLKIMFSYNNKELIINETVPNRFSPKSPDKAHLNLHINSLELGDSAVYFCASSQAKRNEAFFGQGTRLTVV.

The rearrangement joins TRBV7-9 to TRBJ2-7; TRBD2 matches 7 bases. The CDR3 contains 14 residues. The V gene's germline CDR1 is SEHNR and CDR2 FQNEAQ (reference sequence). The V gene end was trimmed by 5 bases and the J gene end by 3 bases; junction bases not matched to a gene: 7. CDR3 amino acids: CASSHSGTNYEQYF. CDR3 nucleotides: TGTGCCAGCAGCCACTCCGGGACTAACTACGAGCAGTACTTC.

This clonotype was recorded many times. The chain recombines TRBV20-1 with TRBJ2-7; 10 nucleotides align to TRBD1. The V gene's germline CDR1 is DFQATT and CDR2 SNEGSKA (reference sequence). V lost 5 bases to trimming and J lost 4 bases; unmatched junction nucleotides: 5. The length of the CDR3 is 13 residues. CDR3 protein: CSAPGTGDYEQYF. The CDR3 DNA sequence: TGCAGTGCTCCCGGGACAGGGGATTACGAGCAGTACTTC.

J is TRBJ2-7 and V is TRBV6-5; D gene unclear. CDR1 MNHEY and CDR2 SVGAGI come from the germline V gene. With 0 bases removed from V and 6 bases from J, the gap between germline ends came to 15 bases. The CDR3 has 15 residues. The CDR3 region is CASSYSIPKTGEQYF. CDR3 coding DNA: TGTGCCAGCAGTTACTCGATCCCAAAGACGGGCGAGCAGTACTTC.

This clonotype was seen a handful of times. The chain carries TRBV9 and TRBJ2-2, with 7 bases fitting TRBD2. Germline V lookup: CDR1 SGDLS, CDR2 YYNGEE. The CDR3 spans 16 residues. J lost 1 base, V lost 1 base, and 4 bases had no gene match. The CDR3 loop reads CASSVKAGVNTGELFF. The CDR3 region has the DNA TGTGCCAGCAGCGTAAAGGCGGGAGTGAACACCGGGGAGCTGTTTTTT.

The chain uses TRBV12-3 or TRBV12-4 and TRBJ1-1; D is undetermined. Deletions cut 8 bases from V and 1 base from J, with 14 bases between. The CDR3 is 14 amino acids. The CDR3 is CASALPLGNTEAFF. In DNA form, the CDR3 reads TGTGCCAGCGCCTTACCCCTGGGGAACACTGAAGCTTTCTTT.

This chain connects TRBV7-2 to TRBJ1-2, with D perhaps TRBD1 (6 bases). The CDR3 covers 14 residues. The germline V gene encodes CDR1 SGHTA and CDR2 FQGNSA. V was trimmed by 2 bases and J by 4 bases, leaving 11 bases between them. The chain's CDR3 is CASSLRATGYGYTF. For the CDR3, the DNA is TGTGCCAGCAGCTTAAGGGCGACAGGCTATGGCTACACCTTC.

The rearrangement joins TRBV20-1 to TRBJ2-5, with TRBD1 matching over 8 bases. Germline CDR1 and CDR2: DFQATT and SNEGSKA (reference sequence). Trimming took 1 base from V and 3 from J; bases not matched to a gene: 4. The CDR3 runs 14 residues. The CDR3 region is CSARVQGAEETQYF. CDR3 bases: TGCAGTGCTAGAGTTCAGGGGGCTGAAGAGACCCAGTACTTC.

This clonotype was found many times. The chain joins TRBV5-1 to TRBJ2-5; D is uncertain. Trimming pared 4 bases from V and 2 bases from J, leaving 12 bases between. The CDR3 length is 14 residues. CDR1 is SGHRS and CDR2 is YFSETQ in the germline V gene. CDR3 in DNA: TGCGCCAGCAGCCCGACCGGGTTTCAAGAGACCCAGTACTTC. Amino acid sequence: CASSPTGFQETQYF.

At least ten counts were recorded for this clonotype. The CDR3 spells CASSQLMSSYNEQFF. The CDR3, as DNA: TGCGCCAGCAGCCAGCTCATGAGCTCCTACAATGAGCAGTTCTTC. The rearrangement uses TRBV4-1 and TRBJ2-1; D is uncertain. CDR3 length: 15 amino acids. Trimming left V 3 bases short and J 0 bases short, with 9 bases between. Germline CDR1 and CDR2: MGHRA and YSYEKL.

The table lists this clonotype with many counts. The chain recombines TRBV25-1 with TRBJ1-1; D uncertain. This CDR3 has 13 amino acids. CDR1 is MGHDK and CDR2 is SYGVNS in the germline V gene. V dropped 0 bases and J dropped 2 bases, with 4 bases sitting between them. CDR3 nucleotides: TGTGCCAGCAGTGAATACAGAAACACTGAAGCTTTCTTT. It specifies CASSEYRNTEAFF.

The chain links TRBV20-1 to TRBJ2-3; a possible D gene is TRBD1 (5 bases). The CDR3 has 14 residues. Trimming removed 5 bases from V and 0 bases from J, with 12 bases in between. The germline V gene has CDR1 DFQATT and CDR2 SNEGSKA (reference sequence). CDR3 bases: TGCAGTGCTTGGGGCCCGGCTAGCACAGATACGCAGTATTTT. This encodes CSAWGPASTDTQYF.

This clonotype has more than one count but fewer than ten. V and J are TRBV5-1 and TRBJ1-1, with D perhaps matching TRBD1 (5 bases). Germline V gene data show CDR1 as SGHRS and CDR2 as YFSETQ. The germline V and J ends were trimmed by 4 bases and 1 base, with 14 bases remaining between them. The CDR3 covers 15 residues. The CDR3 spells CASSPRDGQNTEAFF. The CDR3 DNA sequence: TGCGCCAGCAGCCCCCGGGACGGGCAGAACACTGAAGCTTTCTTT.

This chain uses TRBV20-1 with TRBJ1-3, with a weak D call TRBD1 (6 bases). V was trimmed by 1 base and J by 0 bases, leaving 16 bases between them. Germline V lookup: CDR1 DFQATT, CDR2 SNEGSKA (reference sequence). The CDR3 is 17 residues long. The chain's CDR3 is CSARASRRDNSGNTIYF. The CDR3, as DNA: TGCAGTGCTAGAGCTTCCCGGAGGGACAACTCTGGAAACACCATATATTTT.

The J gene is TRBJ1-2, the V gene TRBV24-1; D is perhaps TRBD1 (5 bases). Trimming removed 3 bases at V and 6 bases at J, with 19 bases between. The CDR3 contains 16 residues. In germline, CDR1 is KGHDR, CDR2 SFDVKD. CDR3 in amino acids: CATSDVDRGRGDGYTF. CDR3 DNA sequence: TGTGCCACCAGTGATGTCGACCGGGGGAGAGGCGATGGCTACACCTTC.

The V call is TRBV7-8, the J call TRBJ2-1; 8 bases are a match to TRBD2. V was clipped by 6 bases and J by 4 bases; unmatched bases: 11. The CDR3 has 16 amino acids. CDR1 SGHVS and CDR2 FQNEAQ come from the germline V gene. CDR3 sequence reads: CASRLLSGGRYNEQFF. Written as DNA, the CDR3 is TGTGCCAGCAGACTACTCAGCGGGGGTCGATACAATGAGCAGTTCTTC.

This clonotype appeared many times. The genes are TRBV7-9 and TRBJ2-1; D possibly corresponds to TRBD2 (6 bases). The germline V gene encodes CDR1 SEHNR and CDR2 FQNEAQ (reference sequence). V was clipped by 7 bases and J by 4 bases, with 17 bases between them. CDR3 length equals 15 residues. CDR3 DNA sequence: TGTGCCAGCACCCTCGCGGGGCCTTTATACAATGAGCAGTTCTTC. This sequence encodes CASTLAGPLYNEQFF.